This T cell receptor beta chain was retrieved from a study of Ad26.COV2.S vaccination and SARS-CoV-2 variants. In its sample, this clone was seen once. Treatment: around 19 received Ad26.COV2.S at low or high dose, single or two shots; several received placebo; per-sample allocation not given. The investigators took samples on day 63 after the first vaccine or placebo injection. Looked up from germline, CDR1 is SGHTA and CDR2 is FQGNSA. The CDR3 loop spans 15 amino acids. The junction had 6 bases not matched to a gene; V was cut back by 3 bases and J by 7 bases. Method: immunoSEQ multiplex PCR; TCRdb's copy keeps in-frame clones and lacks some. Here the sample spans fewer than 600,000 clones, 89% being singletons.

This TCR was sampled from a person between 18 and 60 years old who received the Ad26.COV2.S COVID-19 vaccine or a placebo. The chain is built from TRBV7-2 and TRBJ2-7; 13 nucleotides line up with TRBD2. The specimen comprised peripheral blood, sampled in a trial of Ad26.COV2.S vaccine versus placebo. CDR3 coding DNA: TGTGCCAGCAGCTTGGTACTAGCGGGAGGGCGGGAGCAGTACTTC. As protein: CASSLVLAGGREQYF. Full variable domain (remainder filled in from reference TRBV7-2 and TRBJ2-7): GAGVSQSPSNKVTEKGKDVELRCDPISGHTALYWYRQSLGQGLEFLIYFQGNSAPDKSGLPSDRFSAERTGGSVSTLTIQRTQQEDSAVYLCASSLVLAGGREQYFGPGTRLTVT.